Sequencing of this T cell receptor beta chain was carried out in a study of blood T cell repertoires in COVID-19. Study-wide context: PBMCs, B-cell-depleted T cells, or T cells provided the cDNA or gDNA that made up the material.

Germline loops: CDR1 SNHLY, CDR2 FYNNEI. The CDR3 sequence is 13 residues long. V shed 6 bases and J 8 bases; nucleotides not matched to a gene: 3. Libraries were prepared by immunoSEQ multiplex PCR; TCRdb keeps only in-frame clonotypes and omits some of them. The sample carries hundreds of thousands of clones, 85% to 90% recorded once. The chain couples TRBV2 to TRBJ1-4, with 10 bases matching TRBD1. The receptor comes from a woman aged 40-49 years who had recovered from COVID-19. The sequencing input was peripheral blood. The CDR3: CASRGTGEEKLFF. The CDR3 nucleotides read TGTGCCAGCAGGGGGACAGGGGAAGAAAAACTGTTTTTT.